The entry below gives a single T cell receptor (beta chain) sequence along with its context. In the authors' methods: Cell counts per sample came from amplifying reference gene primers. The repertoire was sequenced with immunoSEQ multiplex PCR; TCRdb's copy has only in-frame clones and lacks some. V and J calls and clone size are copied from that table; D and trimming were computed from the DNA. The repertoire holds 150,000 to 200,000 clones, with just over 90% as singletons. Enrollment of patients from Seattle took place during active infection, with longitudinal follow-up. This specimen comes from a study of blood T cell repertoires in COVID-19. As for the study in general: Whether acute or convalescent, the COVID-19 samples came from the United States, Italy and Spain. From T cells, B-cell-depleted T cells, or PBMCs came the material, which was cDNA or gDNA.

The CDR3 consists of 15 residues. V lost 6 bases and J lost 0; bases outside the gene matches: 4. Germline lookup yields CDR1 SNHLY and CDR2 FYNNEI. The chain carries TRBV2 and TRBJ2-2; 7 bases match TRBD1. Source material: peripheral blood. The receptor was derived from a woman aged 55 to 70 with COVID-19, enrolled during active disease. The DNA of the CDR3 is TGTGCCAGCAGAGGGACAGCCACGAACACCGGGGAGCTGTTTTTT. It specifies CASRGTATNTGELFF.